This paragraph covers one T cell receptor (beta chain) sequence. Its antigen remains undetermined. No much larger clone exists at a distance of one base, and base qualities are not known. TCRbeta CDR3 regions were amplified from genomic DNA using the immunoSEQ Assay, a bias-controlled multiplex PCR. The paper's data handling went like this. Within the assay, amplification of reference gene primers was used to estimate how many nucleated cells each sample contained. Sequence reads were collapsed and filtered to measure the absolute abundance of every unique TCRbeta CDR3 rearrangement. For each sample, productive Simpson clonality was calculated as the square root of Simpson's diversity index over productive rearrangements. The table comes from immuneACCESS by way of TCRdb, which keeps in-frame sequences with V and J called. Part of the clones is missing from these tables; in studies checked, under half for an unresolved V gene and the rest for unknown reasons. That table furnishes V, J and clone size, whereas the DNA furnished D and trimming. The sample includes 250,000 to 300,000 clones, with roughly 89% observed a single time. The leading ten clones occupy roughly 2.1% of the sample.

The data are from a study of blood T cell repertoires in COVID-19 (dated by TCRdb to between 2020 and 2021). Notes on the research overall: Samples covering the acute and convalescent phases of COVID-19 were provided by collaborators in the United States, Italy and Spain. The dataset comprised deeply sampled blood TCRbeta repertoires from subjects exposed to, actively infected with, or recovered from COVID-19. A de-identified subject ID, COVID-19 status, age in years and sex were almost always included in the sample metadata. A freely available public database, intended as a resource for researchers studying the immune response to SARS-CoV-2, is where the repertoires were released. Where HLA class I and class II types were available, the types were taken from metadata supplied by the sample provider, not from assay-based typing. The material from the prospective study consisted of cDNA or gDNA derived from T cells, B-cell-depleted T cells, or PBMCs. Samples came from the ongoing ImmuneRACE study (first 160 participants) plus 1,254 subjects from 6 global collaborators. Study-wide conclusions, independent of this receptor: How much clinical and demographic metadata was included differed by source and by participant, and the metadata was provided uncurated.

V loses 7 bases, J loses 2 bases, and the germline ends lie 15 bases apart. Based on the germline V gene (reference sequence), the CDR1 and CDR2 sequences are LNHDA and SQIVND. The CDR3 sequence holds 14 residues, the cysteine and phenylalanine included. The kept DNA is CDR3 alone, 42 bases in frame from the first base. The collaborating institutions used their own protocols to collect whole blood in K2EDTA tubes. For TCRbeta analysis, collaborator samples were shipped as frozen whole blood, as isolated PBMCs, or as DNA extracted from either sample type. The V and J genes are TRBV19 and TRBJ2-7, and TRBD2 may be the D gene, going by 6 matching bases. The sample taken for sequencing was peripheral blood. This receptor was obtained from a man aged 45-65 years with acute or convalescent COVID-19. In nucleotide form, the sequence is TGTGCCAGTACCCCCCCGGGAGCCCCCTACGAGCAGTACTTC. This gives the protein CASTPPGAPYEQYF.